This T cell receptor beta chain appears in the sequencing data of a study of blood T cells in healthy people across ages. This CDR3 is 17 amino acids long. With 1 base clipped from V and 5 bases from J, the junction kept 8 bases outside the gene matches. Germline V gene lookup returns CDR1 KGHSH and CDR2 LQKENI. Primers used in a second PCR of about 6 to 12 cycles were a sample-barcoded 5' primer and a J-beta primer mix. TCRdb used MiXCR to reprocess the 5' RACE reads, holding one entry per CDR3 protein. The sample records about 1,600,000 distinct CDR3 sequences, 42% being singletons. Findings of the study overall: Roughly linearly, TCR beta diversity per million T cells fell as age increased.

As regards this clonotype: Its antigen remains unknown.

Every sample yielded at least 6.5 million isolated PBMCs. The chain links TRBV18 to TRBJ2-7; TRBD2 matches 13 bases. The TCR was taken from a woman between 18 and 29 years old in good health. Specimen: blood. CDR3 nucleotides: TGTGCCAGCTCACCACTGGGACTAGCGGGACGCCCTGACGAGCAGTACTTC. Residues: CASSPLGLAGRPDEQYF.